The entry below gives a single T cell receptor (beta chain) sequence along with its context. Amplification of TCR beta CDR3 regions was performed using RNA transcripts as template. In the first-round RT-PCR of the TCR CDR3, the HTBI primer set was used. TCRdb re-called the multiplex PCR reads with MiXCR, one entry per CDR3 protein. The sample includes about 610,000 distinct CDR3 sequences, about 14% seen only once; the top ten take around 4.5%. These data are taken from a study of T cells in Graves' hyperthyroidism and ophthalmopathy. Study context: Peripheral blood sampling occurred at initial diagnosis, before any treatment.

Uncontrolled infection, other autoimmune disease, pregnancy or lactation led to exclusion. The sequence derives from a woman aged 40 to 50 with Graves' ophthalmopathy. Specimen: blood.

Here the CDR3 DNA reads TGTGCCAGCAGGGGGACTACCGACAAAAACATTCAGTACTTC. It specifies CASRGTTDKNIQYF. The chain employs TRBV28 and TRBJ2-4; the match to TRBD2 covers 7 bases. Germline V gene sequence: CDR1 MDHEN, CDR2 SYDVKM. The CDR3 runs to 14 residues. Trimming at V came to 6 bases and at J to 3 bases, leaving 5 bases not matched to a gene.